The source of this T cell receptor (beta chain) is a study of CXCR3-negative and CXCR3-positive naive CD8 T cells. Across the study: With about 1.5 +/- 0.3 million reads per library, the TRB reads numbered around 130 million in total.

Using triplicate sorts, 300,000 cells were collected each time from every CD8+ T cell subset. Study-level points and caveats: Naive cells, whether CXCR3-negative or CXCR3-positive, had similar TRBV-TRBJ usage, while memory cells differed. Naive cells that were CXCR3-positive had more hydrophobic TRB CDR3s (compared with CXCR3-negative naive cells).

The study made its TRB cDNA libraries by 5' RACE, adding UMI labels. TCRdb re-called the 5' RACE reads and gives one entry per CDR3 protein, without DNA. Recorded for this sample: some 130,000 distinct CDR3 sequences. CDR1 and CDR2 (germline): SEHNR, FQNEAQ (reference sequence). CDR3 size: 15 residues. For this clonotype: Its antigen is as yet unknown.

This sequence joins TRBV7-9 and TRBJ2-3; TCRdb selects TRBD1, and the lack of DNA leaves this call unchecked. The sample taken for sequencing was naive CXCR3- CD8+ T cells from blood. Regarding subset: CD45RO-CCR7+CD27+CD95- naive CD8+ T cells lacking CXCR3 (TNR3-). The sequence came from a human donor in good health. Some clones in this sample may be carry-over from other donors' samples. CDR3 sequence: CASSLVGQGIDTQYF.